These 2 T cell receptor beta chains share one sample of origin, sequenced in a study of T cell clonotyping in hematopoietic cell transplantation. The data were produced by immunoSEQ multiplex PCR, yet TCRdb's version contains in-frame clones alone and is incomplete. The sample records about 12,000 clones, about 79% being singletons. The sequences come from PBMCs, collected 100 days after allogeneic stem cell transplant. Source of these receptors: a female patient in her 40s who had an allogeneic stem cell transplant from a related donor, so T cells may come from the graft donor. Some clones in this sample may be carry-over from other donors' samples.

This clone was seen once. V is TRBV7-8 and J is TRBJ2-1; 12 bases map to TRBD2. V lost 5 bases to trimming and J lost 4 bases; unmatched junction nucleotides: 3. CDR1 and CDR2 (germline): SGHVS, FQNEAQ. There are 15 residues in the CDR3. CDR3 sequence: CASSRLAGVYNEQFF. DNA for the CDR3: TGTGCCAGCAGCAGACTAGCGGGAGTTTACAATGAGCAGTTCTTC.

The V and J genes are TRBV19 and TRBJ2-7, with D possibly called TRBD1 or TRBD2 (7 bases each). Germline V gene lookup returns CDR1 LNHDA and CDR2 SQIVND (reference sequence). V shed 5 bases and J shed 0 bases, with 23 bases lying between them. The CDR3 extends over 18 amino acids. The DNA of the CDR3 is TGTGCCAGTAGTGATGGGTTGGTGGGAGGGGGCGTCTCCTACGAGCAGTACTTC. This codes for CASSDGLVGGGVSYEQYF.